This T cell receptor beta chain originates from a study of beta chain features in type 1 diabetes. The length of the CDR3 is 15 residues. The germline gives CDR1 SGDLS, CDR2 YYNGEE. Losses at the gene ends were 4 bases for V and 4 bases for J; bases not matched to a gene: 10. This clone was detected once. Sequencing targeted expressed TCRB transcripts, as all isolated RNA had been reverse transcribed. Naive, central memory and regulatory T cell samples averaged about 3.57 million reads. The data were produced by immunoSEQ multiplex PCR, yet TCRdb's version contains in-frame clones alone and is incomplete. Here the sample spans some 900,000 clones, roughly a sixth being singletons.

V and J are TRBV9 and TRBJ1-2, with TRBD1 matching over 7 bases. This TCR was sampled from a woman between 18 and 29 years old in good health. The specimen sequenced was naive CD4+ T cells from blood. Written as DNA, the CDR3 is TGTGCCAGCAGCTCGCAGACAGGGATGGGCTATGGCTACACCTTC. Protein: CASSSQTGMGYGYTF.